The clone carrying this TCR beta chain showed up just a few times. Its antigen is currently unknown. These data come from a study of early T cells in non-severe SARS-CoV-2 infection. Study details: Sequencing of unsorted whole blood was done on bulk RNA, leaving chains unpaired. Regarding the study as a whole: Sequences matched to VDJdb favored anti-spike CD8 responses, while private and CD4 specificities were missed.

CDR3 length equals 16 residues. Germline values: CDR1 MDHEN, CDR2 SYDVKM. V shed 2 bases and J shed 6 bases, with 19 bases lying between them. Attachment of unique molecular identifiers to individual cDNA molecules was performed. TCRdb re-derived calls from the 5' RACE reads in MiXCR, one entry per CDR3 protein. The top ten hold approximately 2.6% of the sample, which has about 77,000 distinct CDR3 sequences, roughly a sixth seen once. The source is an adult who was a healthcare worker with PCR-confirmed SARS-CoV-2 infection or an uninfected control (not recorded which). The chain joins TRBV28 to TRBJ1-1, with D possibly matching TRBD1 (5 bases). The sequenced sample consisted of whole blood. The CDR3 nucleotides read TGTGCCAGCAGTTTAATTGACAGTCTCAAGGCGGCTGAAGCTTTCTTT. Amino acid sequence: CASSLIDSLKAAEAFF.